This TCR beta chain was identified in a study of beta chain features in type 1 diabetes. Overall study findings and caveats: Sequencing of cDNA might inflate the share of cells that strongly express TCR. The question of HLA type influencing TCRB rearrangement was one that remained unresolved here. Within each of all four CD4+ subsets, Type 1 diabetes patients had TCRB CDR3s that were moderately but significantly shorter. It was among patients, rather than healthy donors, that naive, central memory and Treg TCRB repertoires appeared more similar. When VDJ junctions were examined, type 1 diabetes patients showed fewer insertions and more deletions.

There are a few counts of this clone. Its specificity is not known. CDR3 length equals 15 residues. The J segment lost 0 bases and the V segment lost 8 bases, leaving 5 bases of the junction unmatched. Germline V lookup: CDR1 SGHTA, CDR2 FQGNSA. Since all of the isolated RNA was reverse transcribed, expressed TCRB transcripts were what got sequenced. The table came from immunoSEQ multiplex PCR; TCRdb's copy has only in-frame clones and leaves some out. The sample holds roughly 250,000 clones, around 21% seen once. The sequenced material came from naive CD4+ T cells from blood. The chain links TRBV7-2 to TRBJ1-5, with 9 bases aligning to TRBD1. This clonotype originated in a middle-aged woman with type 1 diabetes. This chain's CDR3 is CASGTGKNSNQPQHF. The CDR3 nucleotides read TGTGCCAGCGGGACAGGGAAGAATAGCAATCAGCCCCAGCATTTT. Based on the CDR3 plus reference TRBV7-2 and TRBJ1-5, the full variable domain is GAGVSQSPSNKVTEKGKDVELRCDPISGHTALYWYRQSLGQGLEFLIYFQGNSAPDKSGLPSDRFSAERTGGSVSTLTIQRTQQEDSAVYLCASGTGKNSNQPQHFGDGTRLSIL.